This TCR beta chain was retrieved from a study of OX40 agonist ivuxolimab in advanced cancers. In the study overall: Ivuxolimab was a fully human IgG2 agonistic monoclonal antibody targeting the costimulatory receptor OX40 (CD134). Intravenous ivuxolimab was administered to patients every 2 weeks at six dose levels: 0.01, 0.1, 0.3, 1.5, 3 and 10 mg/kg. Among the roughly 50 dose-escalation patients, around 20 had hepatocellular carcinoma, roughly 15 melanoma, 9 renal cell carcinoma and 9 head and neck cancer. A male proportion of 82.7% and a mean age of approximately 60 years, ranging from 23 to 79, were recorded for the dose-escalation cohort. Patients were allowed to have had prior anti-PD-1, anti-PD-L1 or anti-CTLA-4 therapy, and 40% of the dose-escalation patients had been treated with checkpoint inhibitors. Three dose-escalation patients achieved partial responses, one with hepatocellular carcinoma and two with cutaneous melanoma. The point of sequencing TCRbeta in the periphery was to test whether ivuxolimab changed TCR sequence diversity and drove clonal T-cell expansion. The paper describes the monotherapy dose-escalation part (N = 52 patients) of the phase I trial of ivuxolimab. The research as a whole found: At doses from 0.1 to 3.0 mg/kg, clonal expansion was seen in both CD4+ and CD8+ blood T cells between baseline and week 6. After ivuxolimab, more expanded clones were found on average in CD8+ T cells than in CD4+ T cells. Antigen specificity was not determined for the clonally expanded peripheral T cells. In partial responders in the 0.1-3.0 mg/kg groups, normalized peripheral clonal expansion was found to be among the lowest, especially among CD8+ T cells. Low levels of normalized T-cell clonal expansion were also seen in some patients who did not respond.

With regard to this clone: This clone's antigen is unknown. No much larger clone is present one base from it, and per-base qualities are unavailable.

Genomic DNA was isolated from the sorted cells so that the TCRbeta CDR3 region could be sequenced. TCRbeta CDR3 regions were sequenced using the immunoSEQ Assay. The table was pulled from immuneACCESS by TCRdb, which kept in-frame rearrangements only. Such tables lose some clones; where checked, under half of the loss comes from unresolved V genes, and the rest has no known cause. The sample table records around 63,000 clones; over 75% of these occur just once. In total, the top ten clones hold 5.5% to 6% of the sample. The trial excluded patients who had a history of autoimmune disease or who were on systemic immunosuppression. Peripheral blood for TCR sequencing was drawn from every dose cohort at baseline, at cycle 4 day 1 and at cycle 7 day 1. The samples were taken from a phase I, first-in-human, multicenter, open-label dose-escalation trial of ivuxolimab. Adults with locally advanced or metastatic head and neck squamous cell, hepatocellular, melanoma or renal cell carcinoma were enrolled in the trial. Before TCR sequencing, CD4+ and CD8+ T cells were separately sorted from peripheral blood.

The germline V gene (reference sequence) supplies CDR1 SGHKS and CDR2 YYEKEE. The CDR3 measures 11 amino acids from cysteine to phenylalanine. Of all the DNA, just the CDR3 is kept, 33 bases in frame from base 1. V is clipped by 3 bases and J by 6 bases, and the sequence between their germline boundaries is 6 bases long. This receptor chain uses TRBV5-5 and TRBJ1-2; the D gene assignment is ambiguous. The clonotype was recovered from an adult with an advanced solid tumor such as melanoma, head and neck, liver or kidney cancer. The sample consisted of CD4+ or CD8+ T cells sorted from blood, taken in a trial of the OX40 agonist ivuxolimab. The nucleotide sequence is TGTGCCAGCAGCTATTTGAATGGCTACACCTTC. This sequence encodes CASSYLNGYTF.